The entry that follows covers one T cell receptor (beta chain) sequence. As yet, its antigen is unknown. The authors made each sample's cDNA in eight separate reactions. TCRdb reprocessed the 5' RACE reads and stores each CDR3 protein as one record, lacking DNA. The record lists 200,000 to 250,000 distinct CDR3 sequences, of which the ten most abundant hold approximately 1.5%. This record comes from a study of monozygotic twins with inflammatory bowel disease. General observations from the study: Twins with IBD were found to have lower TCRbeta diversity (inverse Simpson) than healthy co-twins.

CDR3 length: 18 amino acids. CDR1 and CDR2 from the germline V gene are MNHEY and SVGAGI. The genes are TRBV6-5 and TRBJ1-4. The sequence was collected from a human donor with ulcerative colitis or Crohn's disease, or a healthy co-twin of an affected twin (not recorded which). Sequenced: blood. The CDR3 loop is CASSYSLRVGLRNEKLFF.